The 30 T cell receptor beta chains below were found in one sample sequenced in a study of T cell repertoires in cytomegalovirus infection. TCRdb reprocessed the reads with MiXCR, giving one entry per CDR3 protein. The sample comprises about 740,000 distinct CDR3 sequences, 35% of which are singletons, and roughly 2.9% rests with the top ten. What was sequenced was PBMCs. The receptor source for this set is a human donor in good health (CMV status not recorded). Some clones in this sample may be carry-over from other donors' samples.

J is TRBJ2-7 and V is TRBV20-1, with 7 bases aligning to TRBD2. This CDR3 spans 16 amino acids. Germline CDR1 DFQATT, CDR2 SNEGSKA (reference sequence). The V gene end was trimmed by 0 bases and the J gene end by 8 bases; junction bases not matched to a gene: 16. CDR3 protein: CSARDRRDYPRGKQYF. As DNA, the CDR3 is TGCAGTGCTAGAGATCGAAGGGACTACCCCCGGGGTAAGCAGTACTTC.

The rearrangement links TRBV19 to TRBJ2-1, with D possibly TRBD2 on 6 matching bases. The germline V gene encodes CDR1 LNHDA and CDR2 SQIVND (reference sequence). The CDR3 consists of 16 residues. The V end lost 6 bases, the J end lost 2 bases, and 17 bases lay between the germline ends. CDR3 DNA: TGTGCCAGTAGACCTCGCCGGGGAGGCGCCTACAATGAGCAGTTCTTC. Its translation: CASRPRRGGAYNEQFF.

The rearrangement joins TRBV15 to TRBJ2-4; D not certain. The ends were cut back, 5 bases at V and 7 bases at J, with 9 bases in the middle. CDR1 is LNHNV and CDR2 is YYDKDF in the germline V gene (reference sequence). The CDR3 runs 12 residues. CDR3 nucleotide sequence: TGTGCCACCAGCCTTGACTGGAACATTCAGTACTTC. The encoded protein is CATSLDWNIQYF.

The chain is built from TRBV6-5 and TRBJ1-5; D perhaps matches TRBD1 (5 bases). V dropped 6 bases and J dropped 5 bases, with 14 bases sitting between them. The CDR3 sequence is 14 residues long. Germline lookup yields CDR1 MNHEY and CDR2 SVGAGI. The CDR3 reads CASRRGGIHQPQHF. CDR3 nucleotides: TGTGCCAGCAGACGGGGGGGAATCCATCAGCCCCAGCATTTT.

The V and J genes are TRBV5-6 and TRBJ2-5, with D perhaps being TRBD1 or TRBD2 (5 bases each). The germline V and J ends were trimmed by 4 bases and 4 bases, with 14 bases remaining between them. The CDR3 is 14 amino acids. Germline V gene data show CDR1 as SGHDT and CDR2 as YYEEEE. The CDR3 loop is CASSIRGTRETQYF. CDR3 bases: TGTGCCAGCAGCATTCGGGGCACAAGAGAGACCCAGTACTTC.

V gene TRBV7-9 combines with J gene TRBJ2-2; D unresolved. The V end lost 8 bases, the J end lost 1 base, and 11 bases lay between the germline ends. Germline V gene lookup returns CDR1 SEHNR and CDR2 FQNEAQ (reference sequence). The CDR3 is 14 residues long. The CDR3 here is CASSIGENTGELFF. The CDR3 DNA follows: TGTGCCAGCTCTATCGGAGAGAACACCGGGGAGCTGTTTTTT. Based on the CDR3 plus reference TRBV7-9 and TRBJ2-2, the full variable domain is DTGVSQNPRHKITKRGQNVTFRCDPISEHNRLYWYRQTLGQGPEFLTYFQNEAQLEKSRLLSDRFSAERPKGSFSTLEIQRTEQGDSAMYLCASSIGENTGELFFGEGSRLTVL.

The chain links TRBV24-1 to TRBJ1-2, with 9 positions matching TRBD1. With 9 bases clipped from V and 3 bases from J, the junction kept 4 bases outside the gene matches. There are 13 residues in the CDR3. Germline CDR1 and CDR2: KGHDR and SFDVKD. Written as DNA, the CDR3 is TGTGCCACCGCTAGACAGGGGGACTATGGCTACACCTTC. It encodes CATARQGDYGYTF.

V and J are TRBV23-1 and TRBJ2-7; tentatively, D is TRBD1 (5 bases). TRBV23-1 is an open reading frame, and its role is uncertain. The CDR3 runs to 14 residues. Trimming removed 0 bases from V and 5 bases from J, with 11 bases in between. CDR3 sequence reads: CASSQSYRKDEQYF. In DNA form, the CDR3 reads TGCGCCAGCAGTCAATCGTACAGGAAGGACGAGCAGTACTTC.

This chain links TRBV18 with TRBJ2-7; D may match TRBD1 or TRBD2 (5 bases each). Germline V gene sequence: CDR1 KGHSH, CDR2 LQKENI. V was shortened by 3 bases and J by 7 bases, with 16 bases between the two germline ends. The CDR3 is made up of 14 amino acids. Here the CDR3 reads CASSPNPGPKEQYF. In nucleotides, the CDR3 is TGTGCCAGCTCACCTAATCCGGGGCCGAAGGAGCAGTACTTC.

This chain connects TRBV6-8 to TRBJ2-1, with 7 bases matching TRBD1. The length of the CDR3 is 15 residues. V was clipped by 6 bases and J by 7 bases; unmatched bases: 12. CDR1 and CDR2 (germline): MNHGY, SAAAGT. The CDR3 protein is CASRHRQGITNEQFF. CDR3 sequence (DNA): TGTGCCAGCAGACATCGACAGGGAATTACGAATGAGCAGTTCTTC.

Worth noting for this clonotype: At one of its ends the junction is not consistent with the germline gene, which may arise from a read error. CDR3 protein: CASTEGPQNIQSF. The CDR3 coding sequence is TGTGCCAGCACGGAGGGCCCACAAAACATTCAGTCATTC. The chain carries TRBV6-6 and TRBJ2-4; possibly TRBD2 for D (6 bases). CDR3 size: 13 residues. Germline lookup yields CDR1 MNHNY and CDR2 SVGAGI (reference sequence).

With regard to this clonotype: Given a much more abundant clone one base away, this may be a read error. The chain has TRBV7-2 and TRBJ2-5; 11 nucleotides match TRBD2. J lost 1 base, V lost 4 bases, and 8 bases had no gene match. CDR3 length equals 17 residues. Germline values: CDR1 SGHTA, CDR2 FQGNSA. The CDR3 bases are TGTGCCAGCAGCTCGGGACTAGCGGCGAGGGCCCAAGAGACCCAGTACTTC. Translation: CASSSGLAARAQETQYF.

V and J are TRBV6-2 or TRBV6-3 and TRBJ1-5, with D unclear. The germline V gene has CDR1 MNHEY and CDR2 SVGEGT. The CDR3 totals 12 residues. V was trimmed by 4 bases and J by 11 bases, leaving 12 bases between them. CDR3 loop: CASSSSFRSQHF. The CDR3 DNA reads TGTGCCAGCAGTTCTTCTTTTAGGTCCCAGCATTTT.

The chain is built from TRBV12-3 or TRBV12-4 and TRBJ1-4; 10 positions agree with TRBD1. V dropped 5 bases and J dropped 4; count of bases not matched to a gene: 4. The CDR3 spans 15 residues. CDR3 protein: CASSLGTGDNEKLFF. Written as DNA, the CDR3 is TGTGCCAGCAGTCTCGGGACAGGGGATAATGAAAAACTGTTTTTT.

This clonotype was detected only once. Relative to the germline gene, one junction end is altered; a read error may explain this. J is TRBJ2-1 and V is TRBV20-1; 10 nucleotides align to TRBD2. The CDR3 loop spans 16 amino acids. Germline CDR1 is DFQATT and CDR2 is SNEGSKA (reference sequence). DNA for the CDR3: TGCAGTGCTGAGAAGAGGACTAGCGGCAGCTACAATGAGCATTTCTTC. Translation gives CSAEKRTSGSYNEHFF.

The DNA of the CDR3 is TGTGCCAGCAGCGCGGGGACTAGCGGGAGAGTGATCACCGGGGAGCTGTTTTTT. Its protein product is CASSAGTSGRVITGELFF. V usage is TRBV7-9 and J usage is TRBJ2-2; 14 bases are shared with TRBD2. The CDR3 sequence is 18 residues long. V lost 5 bases, J lost 4 bases, and 9 bases stayed unmatched. Germline CDR1 reads SEHNR; CDR2 reads FQNEAQ (reference sequence).

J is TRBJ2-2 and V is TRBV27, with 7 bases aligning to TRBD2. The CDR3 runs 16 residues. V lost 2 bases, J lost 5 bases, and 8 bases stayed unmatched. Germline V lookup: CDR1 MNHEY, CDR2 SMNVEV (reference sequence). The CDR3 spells CASSLGPSGATGELFF. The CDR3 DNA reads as TGTGCCAGCAGTTTAGGCCCTAGCGGAGCGACCGGGGAGCTGTTTTTT.

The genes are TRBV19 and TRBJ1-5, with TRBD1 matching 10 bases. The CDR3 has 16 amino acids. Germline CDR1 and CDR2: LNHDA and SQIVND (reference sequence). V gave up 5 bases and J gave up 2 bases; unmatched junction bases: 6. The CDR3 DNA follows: TGTGCCAGTAGTCCCGGGACAGGGGATGGCAATCAGCCCCAGCATTTT. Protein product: CASSPGTGDGNQPQHF.

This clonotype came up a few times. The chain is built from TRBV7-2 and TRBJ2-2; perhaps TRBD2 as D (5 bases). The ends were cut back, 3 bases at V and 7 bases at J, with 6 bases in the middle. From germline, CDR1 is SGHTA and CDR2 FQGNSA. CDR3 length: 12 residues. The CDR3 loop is CASSLGDGELFF. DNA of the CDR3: TGTGCCAGCAGCTTGGGAGACGGGGAGCTGTTTTTT.

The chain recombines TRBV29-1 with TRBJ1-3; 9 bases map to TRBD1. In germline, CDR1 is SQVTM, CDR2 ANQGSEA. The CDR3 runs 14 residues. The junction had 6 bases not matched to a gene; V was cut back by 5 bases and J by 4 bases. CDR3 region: CSVWDRAIGNTIYF. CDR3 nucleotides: TGCAGCGTTTGGGACAGGGCAATAGGAAACACCATATATTTT.

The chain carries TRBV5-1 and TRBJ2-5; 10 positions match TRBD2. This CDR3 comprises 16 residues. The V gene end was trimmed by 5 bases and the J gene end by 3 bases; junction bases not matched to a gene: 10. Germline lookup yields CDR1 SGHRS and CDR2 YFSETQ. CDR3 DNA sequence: TGCGCCAGCAGTATCGCGGGCACTAGCGGGAAAGAGACCCAGTACTTC. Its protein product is CASSIAGTSGKETQYF.

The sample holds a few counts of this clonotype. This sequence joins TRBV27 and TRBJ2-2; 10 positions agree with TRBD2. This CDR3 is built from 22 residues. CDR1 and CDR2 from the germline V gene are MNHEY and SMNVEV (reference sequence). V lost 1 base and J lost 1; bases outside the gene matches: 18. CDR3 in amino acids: CASSLYSPASGGPGGNTGELFF. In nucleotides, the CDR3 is TGTGCCAGCAGTTTATATTCTCCGGCTAGCGGGGGTCCTGGAGGGAACACCGGGGAGCTGTTTTTT.

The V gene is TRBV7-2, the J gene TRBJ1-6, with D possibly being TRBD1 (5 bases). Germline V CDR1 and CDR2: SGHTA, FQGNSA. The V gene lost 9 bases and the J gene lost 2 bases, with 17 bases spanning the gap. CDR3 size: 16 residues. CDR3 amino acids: CASVAGRNAYNSPLHF. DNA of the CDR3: TGTGCCAGTGTGGCAGGGAGAAACGCCTATAATTCACCCCTCCACTTT.

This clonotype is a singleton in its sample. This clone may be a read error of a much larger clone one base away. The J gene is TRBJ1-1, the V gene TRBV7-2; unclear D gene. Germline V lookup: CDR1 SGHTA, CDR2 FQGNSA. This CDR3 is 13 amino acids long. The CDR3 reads CATSSRLGTEAFF. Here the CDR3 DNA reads TGTGCCACCAGCAGCAGATTGGGAACTGAAGCTTTCTTT.

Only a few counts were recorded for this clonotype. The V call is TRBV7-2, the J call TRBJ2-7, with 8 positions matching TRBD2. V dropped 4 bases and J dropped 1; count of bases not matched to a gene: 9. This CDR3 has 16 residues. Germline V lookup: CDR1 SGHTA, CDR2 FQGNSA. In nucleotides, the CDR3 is TGTGCCAGCAGCTCGGCCTCTACGGGAGGGTCCTACGAGCAGTACTTC. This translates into CASSSASTGGSYEQYF.

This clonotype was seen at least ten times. This chain's CDR3 is CASSLAGAPHNEQFF. CDR3 coding DNA: TGTGCCAGCAGCCTCGCAGGGGCACCACACAATGAGCAGTTCTTC. The rearrangement uses TRBV7-2 and TRBJ2-1; a weak D match, TRBD1 (6 bases). The CDR3 has 15 residues. Germline CDR1 SGHTA, CDR2 FQGNSA. Trimming took off 5 bases at V and 5 bases at J, with 16 bases between the two ends.

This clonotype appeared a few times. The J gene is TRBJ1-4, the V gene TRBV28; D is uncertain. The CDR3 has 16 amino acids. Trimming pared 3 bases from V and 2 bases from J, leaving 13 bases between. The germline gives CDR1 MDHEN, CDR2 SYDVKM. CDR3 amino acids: CASSLTSVPTNEKLFF. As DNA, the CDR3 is TGTGCCAGCAGTTTGACCTCAGTGCCCACTAATGAAAAACTGTTTTTT.

Here the CDR3 DNA reads TGTGCCAGCAGTTTAGGGCCCTGGACAACGTTTCGGTATGGCTACACCTTC. Amino acid sequence: CASSLGPWTTFRYGYTF. The V and J genes are TRBV12-3 or TRBV12-4 and TRBJ1-2, with D possibly matching TRBD1 (5 bases). The CDR3 runs to 17 residues. Between the trimmed V and J ends, which lost 1 base and 5 bases, there was a span of 20 bases.

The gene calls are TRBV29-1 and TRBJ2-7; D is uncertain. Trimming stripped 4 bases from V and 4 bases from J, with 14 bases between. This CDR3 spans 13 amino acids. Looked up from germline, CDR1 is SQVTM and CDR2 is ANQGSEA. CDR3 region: CSVVRRFGYEQYF. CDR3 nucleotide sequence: TGCAGCGTTGTACGGCGGTTCGGATACGAGCAGTACTTC.

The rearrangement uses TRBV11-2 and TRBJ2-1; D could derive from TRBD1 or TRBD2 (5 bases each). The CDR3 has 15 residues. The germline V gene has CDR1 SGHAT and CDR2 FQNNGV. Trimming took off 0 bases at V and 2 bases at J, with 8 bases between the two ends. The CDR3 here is CASSLELGAYNEQFF. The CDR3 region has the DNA TGTGCCAGCAGCTTAGAGCTGGGGGCCTACAATGAGCAGTTCTTC.